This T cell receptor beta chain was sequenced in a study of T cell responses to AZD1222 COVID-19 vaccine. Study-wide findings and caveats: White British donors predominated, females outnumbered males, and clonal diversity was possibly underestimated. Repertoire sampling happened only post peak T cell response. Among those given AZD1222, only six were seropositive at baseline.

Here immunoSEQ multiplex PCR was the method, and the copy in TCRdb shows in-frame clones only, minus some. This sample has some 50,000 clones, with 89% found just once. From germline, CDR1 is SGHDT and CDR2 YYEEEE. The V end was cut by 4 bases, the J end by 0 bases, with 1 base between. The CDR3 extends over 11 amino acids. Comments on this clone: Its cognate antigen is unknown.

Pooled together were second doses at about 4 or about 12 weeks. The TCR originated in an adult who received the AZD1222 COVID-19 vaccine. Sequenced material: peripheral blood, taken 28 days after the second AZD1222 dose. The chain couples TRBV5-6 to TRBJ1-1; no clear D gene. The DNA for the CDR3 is TGTGCCAGCAGCCTGAACACTGAAGCTTTCTTT. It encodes CASSLNTEAFF. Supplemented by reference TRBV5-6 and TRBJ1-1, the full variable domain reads DAGVTQSPTHLIKTRGQQVTLRCSPKSGHDTVSWYQQALGQGPQFIFQYYEEEERQRGNFPDRFSGHQFPNYSSELNVNALLLGDSALYLCASSLNTEAFFGQGTRLTVV.